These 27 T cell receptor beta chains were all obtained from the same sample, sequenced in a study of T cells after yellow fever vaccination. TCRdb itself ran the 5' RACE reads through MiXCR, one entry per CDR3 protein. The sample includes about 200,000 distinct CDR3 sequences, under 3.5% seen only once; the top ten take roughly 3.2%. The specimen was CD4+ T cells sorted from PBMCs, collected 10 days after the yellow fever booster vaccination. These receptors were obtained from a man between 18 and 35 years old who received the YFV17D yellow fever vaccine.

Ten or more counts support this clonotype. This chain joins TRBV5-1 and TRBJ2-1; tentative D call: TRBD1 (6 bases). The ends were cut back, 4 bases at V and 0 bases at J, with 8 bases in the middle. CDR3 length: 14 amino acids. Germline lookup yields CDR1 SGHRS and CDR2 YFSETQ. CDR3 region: CASSTQGSYNEQFF. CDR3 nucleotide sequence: TGCGCCAGCAGCACACAGGGCTCCTACAATGAGCAGTTCTTC. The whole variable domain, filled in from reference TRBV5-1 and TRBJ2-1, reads KAGVTQTPRYLIKTRGQQVTLSCSPISGHRSVSWYQQTPGQGLQFLFEYFSETQRNKGNFPGRFSGRQFSNSRSEMNVSTLELGDSALYLCASSTQGSYNEQFFGPGTRLTVL.

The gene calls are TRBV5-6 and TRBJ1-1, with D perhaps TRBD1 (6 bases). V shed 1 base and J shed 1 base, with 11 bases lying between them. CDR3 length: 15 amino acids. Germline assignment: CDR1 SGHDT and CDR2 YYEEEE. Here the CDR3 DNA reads TGTGCCAGCAGCTTGACTGGGGGGCAGAACACTGAAGCTTTCTTT. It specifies CASSLTGGQNTEAFF.

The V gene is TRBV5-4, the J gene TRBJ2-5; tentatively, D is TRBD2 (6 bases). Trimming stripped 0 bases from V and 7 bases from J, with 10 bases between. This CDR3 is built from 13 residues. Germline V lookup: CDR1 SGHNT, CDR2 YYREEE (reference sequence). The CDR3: CASSLGGVPTQYF. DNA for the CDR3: TGTGCCAGCAGCTTGGGGGGGGTCCCGACCCAGTACTTC.

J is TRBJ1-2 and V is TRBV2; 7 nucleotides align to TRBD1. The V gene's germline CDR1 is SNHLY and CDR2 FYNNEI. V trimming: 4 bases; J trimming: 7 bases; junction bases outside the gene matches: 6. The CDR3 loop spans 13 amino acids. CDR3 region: CASSAIDRAGYTF. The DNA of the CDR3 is TGTGCCAGCAGTGCCATTGACAGGGCTGGCTACACCTTC.

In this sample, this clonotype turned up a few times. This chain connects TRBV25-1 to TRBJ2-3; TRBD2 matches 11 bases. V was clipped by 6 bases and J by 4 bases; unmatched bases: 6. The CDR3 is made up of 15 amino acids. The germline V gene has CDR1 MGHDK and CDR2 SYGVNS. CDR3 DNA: TGTGCCAGCAGGGTTAGCGGGGGGGCCGCAGATACGCAGTATTTT. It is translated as CASRVSGGAADTQYF.

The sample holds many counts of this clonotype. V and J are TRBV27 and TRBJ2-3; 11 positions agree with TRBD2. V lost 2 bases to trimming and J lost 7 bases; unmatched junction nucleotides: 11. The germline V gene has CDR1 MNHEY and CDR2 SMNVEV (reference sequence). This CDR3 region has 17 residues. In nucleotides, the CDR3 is TGTGCCAGCAGTTTAGAAGGAACTAGCGGGGGTTGGCATACGCAGTATTTT. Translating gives CASSLEGTSGGWHTQYF.

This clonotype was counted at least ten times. Written as DNA, the CDR3 is TGTGCCAGCAGCCGGGGACTAGTTGTTTCCGAAGAGACCCAGTACTTC. Translated: CASSRGLVVSEETQYF. The rearrangement links TRBV4-2 to TRBJ2-5; TRBD2 matches 8 bases. V dropped 4 bases and J dropped 3; count of bases not matched to a gene: 10. CDR1 is LGHNA, CDR2 YNFKEQ, per germline. This CDR3 has 16 amino acids.

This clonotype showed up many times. The CDR3 protein is CASTRGAVETQYF. CDR3 DNA: TGTGCCAGCACTCGAGGGGCAGTGGAGACCCAGTACTTC. The genes are TRBV6-6 and TRBJ2-5; possibly TRBD1 or TRBD2 for D (5 bases each). Germline CDR1 MNHNY, CDR2 SVGAGI (reference sequence). This CDR3 contains 13 residues. Deletions cut 7 bases from V and 5 bases from J, with 14 bases between.

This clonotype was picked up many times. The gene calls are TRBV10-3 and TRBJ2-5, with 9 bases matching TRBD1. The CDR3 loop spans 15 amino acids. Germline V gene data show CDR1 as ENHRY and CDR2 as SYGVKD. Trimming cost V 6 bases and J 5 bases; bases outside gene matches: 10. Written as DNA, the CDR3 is TGTGCCATCAGCCTCGTACAGGGGGCAGGGGAGACCCAGTACTTC. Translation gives CAISLVQGAGETQYF.

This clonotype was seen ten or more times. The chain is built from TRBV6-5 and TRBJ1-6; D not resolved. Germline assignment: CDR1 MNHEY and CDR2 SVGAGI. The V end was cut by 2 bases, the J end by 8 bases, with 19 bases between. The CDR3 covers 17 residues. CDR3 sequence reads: CASSYGRLAGGDSPLHF. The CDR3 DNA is TGTGCCAGCAGTTACGGCCGACTTGCAGGCGGTGATTCACCCCTCCACTTT.

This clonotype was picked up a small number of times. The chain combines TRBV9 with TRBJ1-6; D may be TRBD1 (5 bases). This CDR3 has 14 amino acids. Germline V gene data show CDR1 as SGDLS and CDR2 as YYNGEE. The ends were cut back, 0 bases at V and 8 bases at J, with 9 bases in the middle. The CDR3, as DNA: TGTGCCAGCAGCGTAGCTGGGGCTGATTCACCCCTCCACTTT. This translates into CASSVAGADSPLHF.

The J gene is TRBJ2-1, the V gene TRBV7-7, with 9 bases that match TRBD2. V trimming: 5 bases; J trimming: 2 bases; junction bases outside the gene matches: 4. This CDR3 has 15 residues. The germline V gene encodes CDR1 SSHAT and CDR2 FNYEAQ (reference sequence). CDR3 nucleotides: TGTGCCAGCAGCCCACTAGCGGGTCCCTACAATGAGCAGTTCTTC. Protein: CASSPLAGPYNEQFF.

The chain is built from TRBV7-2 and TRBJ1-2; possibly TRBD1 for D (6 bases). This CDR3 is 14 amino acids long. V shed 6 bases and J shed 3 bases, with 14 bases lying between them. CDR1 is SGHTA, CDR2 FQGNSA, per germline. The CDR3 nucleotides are TGTGCCAGCAGGTCCACCAGGACAGACTATGGCTACACCTTC. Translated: CASRSTRTDYGYTF.

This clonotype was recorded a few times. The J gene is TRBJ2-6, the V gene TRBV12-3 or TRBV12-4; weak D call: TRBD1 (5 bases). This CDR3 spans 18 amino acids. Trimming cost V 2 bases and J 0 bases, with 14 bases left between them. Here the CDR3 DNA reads TGTGCCAGCAGTTTACAAGCAGGGAAGAGCTCTGGGGCCAACGTCCTGACTTTC. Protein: CASSLQAGKSSGANVLTF.

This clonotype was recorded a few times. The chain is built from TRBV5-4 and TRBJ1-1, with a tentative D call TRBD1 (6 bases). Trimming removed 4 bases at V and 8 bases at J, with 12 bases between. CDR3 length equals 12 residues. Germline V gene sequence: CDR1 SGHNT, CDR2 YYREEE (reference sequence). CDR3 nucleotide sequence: TGTGCCAGCAGCCAACAGGGTTTCGAAGCTTTCTTT. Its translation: CASSQQGFEAFF.

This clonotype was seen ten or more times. The CDR3 is CASSYNTDTQYF. In DNA, the CDR3 is TGTGCCAGCAGTTACAACACAGATACGCAGTATTTT. The chain combines TRBV6-2 or TRBV6-3 with TRBJ2-3; no firm D call. Per the germline V gene, CDR1 is MNHEY and CDR2 is SVGEGT. The CDR3 runs to 12 residues. With 2 bases removed from V and 2 bases from J, the gap between germline ends came to 2 bases.

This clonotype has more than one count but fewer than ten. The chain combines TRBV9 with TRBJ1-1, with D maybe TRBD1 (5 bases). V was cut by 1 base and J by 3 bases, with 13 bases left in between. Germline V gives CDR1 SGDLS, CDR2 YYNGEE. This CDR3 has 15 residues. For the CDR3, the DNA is TGTGCCAGCAGCGTAAACCCCGCGGGGGACACTGAAGCTTTCTTT. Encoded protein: CASSVNPAGDTEAFF. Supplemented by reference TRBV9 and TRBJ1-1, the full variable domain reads DSGVTQTPKHLITATGQRVTLRCSPRSGDLSVYWYQQSLDQGLQFLIQYYNGEERAKGNILERFSAQQFPDLHSELNLSSLELGDSALYFCASSVNPAGDTEAFFGQGTRLTVV.

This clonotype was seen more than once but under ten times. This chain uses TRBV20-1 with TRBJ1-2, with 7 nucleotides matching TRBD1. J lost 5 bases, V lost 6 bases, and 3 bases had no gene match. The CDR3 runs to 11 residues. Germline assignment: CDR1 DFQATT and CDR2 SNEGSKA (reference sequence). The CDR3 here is CSAGTAYGYTF. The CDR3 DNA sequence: TGCAGTGCGGGGACAGCTTATGGCTACACCTTC.

In DNA, the CDR3 is TGTGCCAGCTCACCACCAGTCTTAGTAGCGGTCAATGAGCAGTTCTTC. It specifies CASSPPVLVAVNEQFF. The gene calls are TRBV18 and TRBJ2-1, with D maybe TRBD2 (6 bases). V was pared by 0 bases and J by 6 bases, with 15 bases between. This CDR3 is 16 amino acids long. CDR1 and CDR2 from the germline V gene are KGHSH and LQKENI. The full variable domain, rest sourced from reference TRBV18 and TRBJ2-1, is NAGVMQNPRHLVRRRGQEARLRCSPMKGHSHVYWYRQLPEEGLKFMVYLQKENIIDESGMPKERFSAEFPKEGPSILRIQQVVRGDSAAYFCASSPPVLVAVNEQFFGPGTRLTVL.

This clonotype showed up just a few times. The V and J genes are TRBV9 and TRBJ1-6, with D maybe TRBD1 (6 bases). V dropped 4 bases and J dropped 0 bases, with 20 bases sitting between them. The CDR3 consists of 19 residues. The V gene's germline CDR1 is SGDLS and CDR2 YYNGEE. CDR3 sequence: CASSPRDTYRSSYNSPLHF. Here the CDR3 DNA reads TGTGCCAGCAGCCCCCGGGACACCTATCGTAGCTCCTATAATTCACCCCTCCACTTT.

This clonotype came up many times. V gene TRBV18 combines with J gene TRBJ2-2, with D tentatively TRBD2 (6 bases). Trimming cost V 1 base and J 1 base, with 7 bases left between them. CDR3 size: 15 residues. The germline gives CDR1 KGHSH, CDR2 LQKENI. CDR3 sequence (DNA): TGTGCCAGCTCACCACTGCGGGGGAACACCGGGGAGCTGTTTTTT. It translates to CASSPLRGNTGELFF.

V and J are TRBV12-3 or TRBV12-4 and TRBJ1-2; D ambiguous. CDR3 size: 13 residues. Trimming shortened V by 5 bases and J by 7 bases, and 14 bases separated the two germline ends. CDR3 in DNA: TGTGCCAGCAGTCCTGCAGGACCCGGTGGCTACACCTTC. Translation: CASSPAGPGGYTF.

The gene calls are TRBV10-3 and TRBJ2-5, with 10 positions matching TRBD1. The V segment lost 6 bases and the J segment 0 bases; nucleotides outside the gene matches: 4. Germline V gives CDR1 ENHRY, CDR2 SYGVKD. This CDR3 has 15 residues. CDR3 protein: CAIRSGTGDQETQYF. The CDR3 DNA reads TGTGCCATCAGATCCGGGACAGGGGACCAAGAGACCCAGTACTTC.

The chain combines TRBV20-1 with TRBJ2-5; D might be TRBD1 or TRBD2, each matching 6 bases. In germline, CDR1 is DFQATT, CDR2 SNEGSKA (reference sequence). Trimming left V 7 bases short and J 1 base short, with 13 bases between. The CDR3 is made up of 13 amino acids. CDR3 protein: CSVPRGPQETQYF. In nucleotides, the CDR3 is TGCAGTGTTCCCCGGGGGCCCCAAGAGACCCAGTACTTC.

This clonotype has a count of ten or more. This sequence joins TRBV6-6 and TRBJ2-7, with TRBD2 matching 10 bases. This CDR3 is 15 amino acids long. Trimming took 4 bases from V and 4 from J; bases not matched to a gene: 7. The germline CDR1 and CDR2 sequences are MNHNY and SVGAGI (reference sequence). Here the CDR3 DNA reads TGTGCCAGCAGTTTTAGCGGGGGGCTCTGGTACGAGCAGTACGTC. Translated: CASSFSGGLWYEQYV.

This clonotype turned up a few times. The CDR3 here is CAISPNRGQGTGTGELFF. The CDR3 nucleotides read TGTGCCATCAGTCCCAACAGGGGCCAGGGAACGGGGACCGGGGAGCTGTTTTTT. The V and J genes are TRBV10-3 and TRBJ2-2, with 7 bases aligning to TRBD1. The length of the CDR3 is 18 residues. Per the germline V gene, CDR1 is ENHRY and CDR2 is SYGVKD. Trimming removed 5 bases from V and 5 bases from J; junction bases left unmatched: 17.

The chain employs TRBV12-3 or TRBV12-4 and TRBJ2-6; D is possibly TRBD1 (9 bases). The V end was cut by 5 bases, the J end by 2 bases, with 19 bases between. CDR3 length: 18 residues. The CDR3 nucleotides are TGTGCCAGCAGTCGGGGGGGGGACAGGGCCGCTGGGGCCAACGTCCTGACTTTC. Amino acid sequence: CASSRGGDRAAGANVLTF.